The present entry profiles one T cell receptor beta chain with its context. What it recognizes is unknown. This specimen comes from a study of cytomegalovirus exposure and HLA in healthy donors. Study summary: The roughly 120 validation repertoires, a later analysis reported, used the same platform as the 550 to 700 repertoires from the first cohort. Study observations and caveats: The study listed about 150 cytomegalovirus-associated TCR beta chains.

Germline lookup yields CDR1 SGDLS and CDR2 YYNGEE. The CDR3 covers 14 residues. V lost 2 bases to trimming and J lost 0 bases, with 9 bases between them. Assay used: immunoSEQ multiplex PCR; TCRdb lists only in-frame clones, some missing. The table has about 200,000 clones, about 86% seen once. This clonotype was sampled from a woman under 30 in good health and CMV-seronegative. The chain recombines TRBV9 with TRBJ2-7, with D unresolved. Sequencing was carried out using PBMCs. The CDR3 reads CASSVNTRSYEQYF. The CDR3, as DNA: TGTGCCAGCAGCGTGAACACCCGCTCCTACGAGCAGTACTTC.